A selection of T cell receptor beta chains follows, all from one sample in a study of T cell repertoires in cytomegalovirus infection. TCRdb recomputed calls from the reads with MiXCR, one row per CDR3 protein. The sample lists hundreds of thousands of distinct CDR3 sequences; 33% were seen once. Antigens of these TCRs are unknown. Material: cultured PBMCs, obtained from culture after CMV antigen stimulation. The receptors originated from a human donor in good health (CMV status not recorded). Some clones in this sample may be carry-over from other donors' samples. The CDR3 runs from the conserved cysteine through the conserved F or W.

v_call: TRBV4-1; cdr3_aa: CASSGQAGLVGDTQYF
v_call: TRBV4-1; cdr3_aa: CASSQFRGYEQYF
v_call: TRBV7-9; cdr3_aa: CASSRSGSGGLQETQYF
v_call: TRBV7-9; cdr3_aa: CASSPRLAGVWTGELFF
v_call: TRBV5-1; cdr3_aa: CASSRVAGEPGELFF
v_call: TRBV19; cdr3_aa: CASRLPHGDYNEQFF
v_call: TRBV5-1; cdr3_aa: CASSLAPETAETQYF
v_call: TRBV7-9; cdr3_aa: CASSLWGADTQYF
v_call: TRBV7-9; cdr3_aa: CASSFRRGGLTDTQYF
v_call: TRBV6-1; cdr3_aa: CASTEIGTFAEAFF
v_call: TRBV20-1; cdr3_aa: CSAGMGDTKGDEQFF
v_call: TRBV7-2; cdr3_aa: CASRTGGVNNSPLHF
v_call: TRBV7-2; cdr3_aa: CASSLATNQPQHF
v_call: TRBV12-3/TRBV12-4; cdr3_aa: CASSLRGTEGNTIYF
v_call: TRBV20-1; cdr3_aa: CSADQKPFSDEQYF
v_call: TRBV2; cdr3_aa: CASSEAPNGYYDTDTQYF
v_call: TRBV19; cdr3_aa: CASSRLAGGGTQYF
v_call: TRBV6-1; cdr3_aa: CASSESPTALGAFF
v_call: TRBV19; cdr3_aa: CASSIQDRGPQHF
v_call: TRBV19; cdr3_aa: CASSSDRGNVLTF
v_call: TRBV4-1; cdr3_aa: CASNPTQRNTGELFF
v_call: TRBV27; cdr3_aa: CASSPTGRQRNEQFF
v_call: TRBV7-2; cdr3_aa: CASSRTGAHTGELFF
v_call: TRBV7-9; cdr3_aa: CASSLRTGSWPEAFF
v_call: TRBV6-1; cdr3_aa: CATTPMGGVEDQPQHF
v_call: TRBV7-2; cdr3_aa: CASSLSPLGANVLTF
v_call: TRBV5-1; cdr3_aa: CASSLLEPTNEKLFF
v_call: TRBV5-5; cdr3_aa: CASSLVLGGISHGANVLTF
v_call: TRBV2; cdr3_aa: CASSSRPGNTGELFF
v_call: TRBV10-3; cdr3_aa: CAISESIGSGTPAYEQYF
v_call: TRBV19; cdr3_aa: CASSISLAGALWKETQYF
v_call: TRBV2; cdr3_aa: CASSVIGNTEAFF
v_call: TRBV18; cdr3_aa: CASSPRQAAIANEKLFF
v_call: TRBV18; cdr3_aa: CASSPRGQGANEQFF
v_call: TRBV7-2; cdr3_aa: CASSLARLISEQYF
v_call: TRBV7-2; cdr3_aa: CASSLVPGYNSPLHF
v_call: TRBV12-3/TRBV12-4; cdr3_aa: CASSLYGPYEQYF
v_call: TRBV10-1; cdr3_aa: CASSWTTGDLGEQYF
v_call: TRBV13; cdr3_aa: CASSFQGILANEQFF
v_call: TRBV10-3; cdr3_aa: CAISELRWEKLFF
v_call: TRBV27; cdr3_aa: CASSFVGGGIYEQFF
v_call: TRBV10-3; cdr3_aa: CAIKMTGQGGDEQYF
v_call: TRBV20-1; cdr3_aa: CSAREEGTYGYTF
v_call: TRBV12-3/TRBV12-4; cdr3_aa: CASRTGVSTDTQYF
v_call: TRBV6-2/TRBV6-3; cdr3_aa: CASSYGGIEQYF
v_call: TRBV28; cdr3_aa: CASIDSGDSYEQYF
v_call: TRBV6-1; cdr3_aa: CASTLGGGPYNEQFF
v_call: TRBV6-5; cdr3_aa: CATAGVTEAFF
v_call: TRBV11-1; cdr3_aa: CASSLRYSGELFF
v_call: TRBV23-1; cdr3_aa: CASSHPPPTGNNEQFF
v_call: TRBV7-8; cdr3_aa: CASSPGGRRNTGELFF
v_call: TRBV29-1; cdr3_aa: CSVEGVGGTEAFF
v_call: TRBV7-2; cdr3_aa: CASSFLSPPYTF
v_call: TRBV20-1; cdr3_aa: CSASGQVPGYTF
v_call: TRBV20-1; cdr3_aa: CSARLGNSPLHF
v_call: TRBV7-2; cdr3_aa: CASSLRRGAGELFF